A selection of T cell receptor beta chains follows, all from one sample in a study of CD8+CD57+ T cells in acquired aplastic anemia. Each CDR3 protein gets one entry after TCRdb re-called the reads with MiXCR. This table holds about 68,000 distinct CDR3 sequences, approximately 50% found once. Input material: sorted CD4+, CD8+, or CD8+CD57+ T cells (not recorded which) from PBMCs. The receptors derive from a human donor in good health, serving as a control. Each CDR3 is given with its conserved first and last residue. A D gene is named only where the DNA matches it firmly. Some rows have no size entry. The others give once, few or many, or a class for an expanded clone.

D: -
J: TRBJ1-2
V: TRBV10-3
size: -
DNA: TGTGCCATCAGTGACCCAGGGGAAGGAGACTATGGCTACACCTTC
CDR3: CAISDPGEGDYGYTF

D: TRBD1
J: TRBJ1-1
V: TRBV7-9
size: many
DNA: TGTGCCAGCAGCCTAGGACAGGGGGCGTACACTGAAGCTTTCTTT
CDR3: CASSLGQGAYTEAFF

D: TRBD2
J: TRBJ2-1
V: TRBV6-1
size: many
DNA: TGTGCCAGCAGGTCCAGCGGGGGGGTAAACAATGAGCAGTTCTTC
CDR3: CASRSSGGVNNEQFF

D: -
J: TRBJ2-3
V: TRBV24-1
size: -
DNA: TGTGCCACCAGTGATTTGGACCCCCCATCGCAGTATTTT
CDR3: CATSDLDPPSQYF

D: TRBD1
J: TRBJ1-2
V: TRBV20-1
size: -
DNA: TGCAGTGCTAGGGGATTGACAGGGGGAGTCTATGGCTACACCTTC
CDR3: CSARGLTGGVYGYTF

D: TRBD1
J: TRBJ2-7
V: TRBV4-1
size: many
DNA: TGCGCCAGCAGCCAAGAGGGACAGGGTATCTACGAGCAGTACTTC
CDR3: CASSQEGQGIYEQYF

D: TRBD2
J: TRBJ2-7
V: TRBV29-1
size: few
DNA: TGCAGCGTTGTTTCCGGCGGCGGGGGCTACGAGCAGTACTTC
CDR3: CSVVSGGGGYEQYF

D: TRBD2
J: TRBJ2-5
V: TRBV2
size: -
DNA: TGTGCCAGCAGTGACAGGGAGGGAGAGACCCAGTACTTC
CDR3: CASSDREGETQYF

D: -
J: TRBJ2-6
V: TRBV5-1
size: -
DNA: TGCGCCAGCAGCTTGGGGGGTCCTGGGGCCAACGTCCTGACTTTC
CDR3: CASSLGGPGANVLTF

D: -
J: TRBJ1-2
V: TRBV20-1
size: -
DNA: TGCAGTGCTAGAGATCGGCACAGGGAGTTCTATGGCTACACCTTC
CDR3: CSARDRHREFYGYTF

D: -
J: TRBJ1-6
V: TRBV4-3
size: -
DNA: TGCGCCAGCAGCCAAGCGGCAGGCGATATGTCACCCCTCCACTTT
CDR3: CASSQAAGDMSPLHF

D: TRBD1
J: TRBJ1-6
V: TRBV11-2
size: few
DNA: TGTGCCAGCAGCTTACATGGAGGGGGCGATAATTCACCCCTCCACTTT
CDR3: CASSLHGGGDNSPLHF

D: -
J: TRBJ2-3
V: TRBV3-1
size: many
DNA: TGTGCCAGCAGCACGCGGACGGTACCTAGCACAGATACGCAGTATTTT
CDR3: CASSTRTVPSTDTQYF

D: -
J: TRBJ2-7
V: TRBV29-1
size: once
DNA: TGCAGCGTTGCCCCATCAGGGTCCTACGAGCAGTACTTC
CDR3: CSVAPSGSYEQYF

D: -
J: TRBJ1-5
V: TRBV19
size: many
DNA: TGTGCCAGTAGTATAGATGGTTCCTACAATCAGCCCCAGCATTTT
CDR3: CASSIDGSYNQPQHF

D: -
J: TRBJ2-2
V: TRBV12-3/TRBV12-4
size: many
DNA: TGTGCCAGCGAGAACACCGGGGAGCTGTTTTTT
CDR3: CASENTGELFF

D: -
J: TRBJ1-2
V: TRBV5-1
size: many
DNA: TGCGCCAGCAGCTTGGGCGGAAATGACTATGGCTACACCTTC
CDR3: CASSLGGNDYGYTF

D: -
J: TRBJ2-7
V: TRBV6-5
size: once
DNA: TGTGCCAGCAGTTCGGGACACAGCTCCTACGAGCAGTACTTC
CDR3: CASSSGHSSYEQYF

D: -
J: TRBJ1-2
V: TRBV10-3
size: -
DNA: TGTGCCATCAGTGAGTTTAAGGATGGCTACACCTTC
CDR3: CAISEFKDGYTF

D: TRBD1
J: TRBJ2-7
V: TRBV5-5
size: -
DNA: TGTGCCAGCAGCCCGGCGGCAGGGGGCGAGCAGTACTTC
CDR3: CASSPAAGGEQYF

D: -
J: TRBJ2-7
V: TRBV2
size: medium-sized
DNA: TGTGCCAGCAACGACGGGGGCGCCTACGAGCAGTACTTC
CDR3: CASNDGGAYEQYF

D: -
J: TRBJ2-7
V: TRBV12-3/TRBV12-4
size: many
DNA: TGTGCCAGCAGTAAGGCCGGCCGGCAGGAGCAGTACTTC
CDR3: CASSKAGRQEQYF

D: -
J: TRBJ2-1
V: TRBV11-2
size: -
DNA: TGTGCCAGCAGCCTAGACTTGAGCTCCTACAATGAGCAGTTCTTC
CDR3: CASSLDLSSYNEQFF

D: -
J: TRBJ2-7
V: TRBV13
size: many
DNA: TGTGCCAGCAGCGGGGGAGATCGCCCACCAGACGAGCAGTACTTC
CDR3: CASSGGDRPPDEQYF

D: -
J: TRBJ1-5
V: TRBV2
size: -
DNA: TGTGCCAGCAGGCAGGGATTGGGCACTACACGGCCCCAGCATTTT
CDR3: CASRQGLGTTRPQHF

D: TRBD1
J: TRBJ1-1
V: TRBV30
size: many
DNA: TGTGCCTGGAGTATGGGACAGGGCACTGAAGCTTTCTTT
CDR3: CAWSMGQGTEAFF

D: TRBD1
J: TRBJ1-1
V: TRBV9
size: -
DNA: TGTGCCAGCAGCGAGAGGACAGGGGCGCTGGAAGCTTTCTTT
CDR3: CASSERTGALEAFF

D: -
J: TRBJ1-2
V: TRBV24-1
size: -
DNA: TGTGCCACCAGTGTTGGGACTAACTATGGCTACACCTTC
CDR3: CATSVGTNYGYTF

D: -
J: TRBJ1-2
V: TRBV7-2
size: -
DNA: TGTGCCAGCAGCTTAGTGGTCGGCTATGGCTACACCTTC
CDR3: CASSLVVGYGYTF

D: TRBD1
J: TRBJ2-2
V: TRBV4-2
size: -
DNA: TGTGCCAGCAGCCAAGATATTTCGGTGGTGACAGGGGGCCCGGGGGAGCTGTTTTTT
CDR3: CASSQDISVVTGGPGELFF

D: -
J: TRBJ2-1
V: TRBV29-1
size: -
DNA: TGCAGCGTTGGGGATCGACTAGTTGAGTTCTTC
CDR3: CSVGDRLVEFF

D: -
J: TRBJ2-7
V: TRBV20-1
size: many
DNA: TGCAGTGCTAGAGATTCGTTCCATCGGGCATTGGCCTACGAGCAGTACTTC
CDR3: CSARDSFHRALAYEQYF

D: TRBD1
J: TRBJ1-1
V: TRBV29-1
size: -
DNA: TGCAGCGTTCCTGCCTCCGACAGGGGGAACACTGAAGCTTTCTTT
CDR3: CSVPASDRGNTEAFF

D: -
J: TRBJ2-7
V: TRBV7-2
size: many
DNA: TGTGCCAGCAGCTTAGGGGTCCCCTACGAGCAGTACTTC
CDR3: CASSLGVPYEQYF

D: TRBD1
J: TRBJ1-2
V: TRBV19
size: -
DNA: TGTGCCAGTAGTCCTACAGGGGGCGAGTACTATGGCTACACCTTC
CDR3: CASSPTGGEYYGYTF

D: -
J: TRBJ1-6
V: TRBV20-1
size: few
DNA: TGCAGTGCTAGAGAGGCCAGGGAAACGGAAAATTCACCCCCCCACTTT
CDR3: CSAREARETENSPPHF

D: -
J: TRBJ1-5
V: TRBV27
size: many
DNA: TGTGCCAGCAGTTGGAAGGGGGGGAGCAATCAGCCCCAGCATTTT
CDR3: CASSWKGGSNQPQHF

D: -
J: TRBJ1-2
V: TRBV10-3
size: medium-sized
DNA: TGTGCCATCAGTGAGTCGATTGGGGATGGCTACACCTTC
CDR3: CAISESIGDGYTF

D: -
J: TRBJ1-2
V: TRBV10-3
size: medium-sized
DNA: TGTGCCATCAGTGAGGTACAGGGTGATGGCTACACCTTC
CDR3: CAISEVQGDGYTF

D: -
J: TRBJ2-3
V: TRBV5-1
size: many
DNA: TGCGCCAGCAGCTTGGGGACCCTGCTGGGCACAGATACGCAGTATTTT
CDR3: CASSLGTLLGTDTQYF